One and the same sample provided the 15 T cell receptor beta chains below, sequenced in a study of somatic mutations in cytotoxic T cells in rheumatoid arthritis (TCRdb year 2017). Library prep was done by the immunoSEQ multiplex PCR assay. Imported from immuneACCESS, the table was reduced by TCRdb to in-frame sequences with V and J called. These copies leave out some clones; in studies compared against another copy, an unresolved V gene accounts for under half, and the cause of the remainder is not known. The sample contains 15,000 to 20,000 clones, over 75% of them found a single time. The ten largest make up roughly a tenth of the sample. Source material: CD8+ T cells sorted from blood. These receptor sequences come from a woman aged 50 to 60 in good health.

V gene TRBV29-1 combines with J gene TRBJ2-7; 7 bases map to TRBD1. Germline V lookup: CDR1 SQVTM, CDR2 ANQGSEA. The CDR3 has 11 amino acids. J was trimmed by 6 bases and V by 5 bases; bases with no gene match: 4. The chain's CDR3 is CSVFDRAEQYF. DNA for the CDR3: TGCAGCGTTTTCGACAGGGCCGAGCAGTACTTC.

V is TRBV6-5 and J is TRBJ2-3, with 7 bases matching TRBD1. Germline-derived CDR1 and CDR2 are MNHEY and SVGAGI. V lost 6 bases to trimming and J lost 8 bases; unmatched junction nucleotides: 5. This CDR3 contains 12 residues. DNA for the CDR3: TGTGCCAGCAGCGAGGGGGCCGGTACGCAGTATTTT. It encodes CASSEGAGTQYF.

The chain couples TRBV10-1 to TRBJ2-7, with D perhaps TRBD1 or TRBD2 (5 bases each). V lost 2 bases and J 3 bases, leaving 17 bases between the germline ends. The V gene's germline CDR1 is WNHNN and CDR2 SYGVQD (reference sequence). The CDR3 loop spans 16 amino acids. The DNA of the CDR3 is TGCGCCAGCAGTGAGACTAGGACACGTCAGGACTACGAGCAGTACTTC. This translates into CASSETRTRQDYEQYF.

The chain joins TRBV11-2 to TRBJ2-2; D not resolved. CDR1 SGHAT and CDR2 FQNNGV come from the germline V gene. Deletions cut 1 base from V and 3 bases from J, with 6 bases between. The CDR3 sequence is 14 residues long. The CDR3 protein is CASSLGEYTGELFF. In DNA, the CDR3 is TGTGCCAGCAGCTTAGGGGAATACACCGGGGAGCTGTTTTTT.

CDR3 DNA: TGTGCCAGCAGCTTAGGGGGGAACCAAGAGACCCAGTACTTC. This gives the protein CASSLGGNQETQYF. The chain recombines TRBV11-2 with TRBJ2-5; D could derive from TRBD1 or TRBD2 (5 bases each). V was pared by 1 base and J by 0 bases, with 6 bases between. The germline gives CDR1 SGHAT, CDR2 FQNNGV. There are 14 residues in the CDR3.

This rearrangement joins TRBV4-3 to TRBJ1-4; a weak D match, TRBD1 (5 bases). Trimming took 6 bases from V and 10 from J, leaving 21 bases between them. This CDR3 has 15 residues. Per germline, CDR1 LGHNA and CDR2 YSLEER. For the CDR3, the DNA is TGCGCCAGCAGATCACAGGAAAGTGGGGCCGGAAAACTGTTTTTT. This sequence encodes CASRSQESGAGKLFF.

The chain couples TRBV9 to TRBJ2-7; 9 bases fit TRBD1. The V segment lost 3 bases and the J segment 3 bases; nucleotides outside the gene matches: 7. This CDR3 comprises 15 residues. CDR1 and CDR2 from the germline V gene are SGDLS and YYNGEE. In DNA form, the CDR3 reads TGTGCCAGCAGCGAGGGGACAGGGATGCGCTACGAGCAGTACTTC. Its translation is CASSEGTGMRYEQYF.

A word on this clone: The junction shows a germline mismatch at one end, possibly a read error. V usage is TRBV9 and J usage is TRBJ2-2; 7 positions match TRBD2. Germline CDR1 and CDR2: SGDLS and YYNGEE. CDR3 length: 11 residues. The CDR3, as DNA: TGTGCCAGTAGCGGGCCCGGGGAGCTGTTTTTT. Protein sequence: CASSGPGELFF.

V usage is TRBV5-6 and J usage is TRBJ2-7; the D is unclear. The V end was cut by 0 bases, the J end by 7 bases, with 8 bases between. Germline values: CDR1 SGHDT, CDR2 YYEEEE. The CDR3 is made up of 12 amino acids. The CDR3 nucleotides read TGTGCCAGCAGCTTGGGTGCAGGAGAGCAGTACTTC. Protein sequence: CASSLGAGEQYF.

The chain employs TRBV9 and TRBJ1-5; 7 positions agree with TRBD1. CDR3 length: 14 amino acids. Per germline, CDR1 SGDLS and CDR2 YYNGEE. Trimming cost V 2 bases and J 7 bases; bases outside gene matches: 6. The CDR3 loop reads CASSVTGSGQPQHF. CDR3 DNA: TGTGCCAGCAGCGTGACAGGGAGCGGGCAGCCCCAGCATTTT.

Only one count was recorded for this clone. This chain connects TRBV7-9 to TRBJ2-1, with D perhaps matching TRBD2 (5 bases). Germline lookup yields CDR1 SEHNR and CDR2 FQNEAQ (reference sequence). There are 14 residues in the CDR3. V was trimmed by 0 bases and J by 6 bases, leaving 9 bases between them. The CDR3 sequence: CASSLAGEGNEQFF. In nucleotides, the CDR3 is TGTGCCAGCAGCTTAGCGGGAGAAGGCAATGAGCAGTTCTTC.

The CDR3 protein is CASSRGQGDPYTF. For the CDR3, the DNA is TGTGCCAGCAGTCGGGGACAGGGGGATCCTTACACCTTC. The chain combines TRBV2 with TRBJ1-2; 11 positions match TRBD1. V lost 5 bases and J lost 11; bases outside the gene matches: 7. The CDR3 has 13 amino acids. Looked up from germline, CDR1 is SNHLY and CDR2 is FYNNEI.

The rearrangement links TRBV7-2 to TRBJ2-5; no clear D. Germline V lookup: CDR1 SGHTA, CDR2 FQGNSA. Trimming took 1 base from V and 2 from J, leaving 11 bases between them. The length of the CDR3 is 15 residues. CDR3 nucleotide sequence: TGTGCCAGCAGCTTAGTACTTGCTCAACAAGAGACCCAGTACTTC. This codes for CASSLVLAQQETQYF.

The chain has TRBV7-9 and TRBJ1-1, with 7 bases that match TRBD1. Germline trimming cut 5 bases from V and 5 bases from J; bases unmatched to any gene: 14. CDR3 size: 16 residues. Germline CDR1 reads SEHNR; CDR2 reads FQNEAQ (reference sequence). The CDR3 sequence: CASSASGGQPQTEAFF. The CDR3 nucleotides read TGTGCCAGCAGCGCGTCAGGGGGACAGCCGCAGACTGAAGCTTTCTTT.

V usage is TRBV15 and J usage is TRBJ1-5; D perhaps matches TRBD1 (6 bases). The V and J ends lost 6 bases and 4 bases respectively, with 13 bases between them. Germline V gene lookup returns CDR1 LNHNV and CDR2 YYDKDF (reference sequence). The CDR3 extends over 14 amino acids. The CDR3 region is CATSNPGQNQPQHF. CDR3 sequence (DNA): TGTGCCACCAGTAACCCGGGACAAAATCAGCCCCAGCATTTT.